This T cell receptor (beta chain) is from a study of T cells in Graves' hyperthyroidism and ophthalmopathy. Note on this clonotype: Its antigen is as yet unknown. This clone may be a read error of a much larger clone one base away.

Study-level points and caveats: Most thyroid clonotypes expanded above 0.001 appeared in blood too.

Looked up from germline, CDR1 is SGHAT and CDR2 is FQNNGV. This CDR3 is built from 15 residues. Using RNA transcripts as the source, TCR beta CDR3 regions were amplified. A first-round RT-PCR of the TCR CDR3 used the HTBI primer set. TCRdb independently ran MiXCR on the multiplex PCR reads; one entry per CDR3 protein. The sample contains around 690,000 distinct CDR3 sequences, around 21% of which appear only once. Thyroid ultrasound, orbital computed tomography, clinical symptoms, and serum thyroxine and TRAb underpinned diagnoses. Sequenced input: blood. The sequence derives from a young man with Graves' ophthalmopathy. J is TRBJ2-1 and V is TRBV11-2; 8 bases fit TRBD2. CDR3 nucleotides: TGTGCCAGCAGCCCCCCTAGCGGGTCATACAATGAGCAGCTCTTC. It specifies CASSPPSGSYNEQLF.